Shown below are 22 T cell receptor beta chains from a single sample sequenced in a study of T cells in women clearing cervical HPV infection. Assay used: immunoSEQ multiplex PCR; TCRdb lists only in-frame clones, some missing. Here the sample table reports about 32,000 clones. The sequenced sample consisted of blood buffy coat. The origin of the receptors is a woman aged 18 to 75 with a cervical HPV16 infection that either progressed to CIN3+ or cleared (not recorded which).

A word on this clone: From the germline J gene comes the end of the CDR3, since the read stops 3 residues before it. The V gene is TRBV2, the J gene TRBJ1-2; D not certain. Germline CDR1 and CDR2: SNHLY and FYNNEI. The CDR3 spans 14 residues. The CDR3 reads CASTIGRRTDTYTF. The part of the CDR3 DNA that was read is TGTGCCAGCACTATAGGGCGACGCACAGATACC. Full variable domain (rest looked up from reference TRBV2 and TRBJ1-2): EPEVTQTPSHQVTQMGQEVILRCVPISNHLYFYWYRQILGQKVEFLVSFYNNEISEKSEIFDDQFSVERPDGSNFTLKIRSTKLEDSAMYFCASTIGRRTDTYTFGSGTRLTVV.

A note on this clone: The read halts 3 residues ahead of the CDR3 end, with the missing end drawn from the germline J gene. The rearrangement uses TRBV6-2 or TRBV6-3 and TRBJ1-5; possible D gene TRBD1, 6 bases. Germline V gene sequence: CDR1 MNHEY, CDR2 SVGEGT. The CDR3 runs 13 residues. The part of the CDR3 DNA that was read is TGTGCCAGCAGGCTAGGACAGTCGTTTCCC. This sequence encodes CASRLGQSFP. In full, the CDR3 is CASRLGQSFPQHF.

Points on this clone: Coverage ceases 3 residues before the CDR3 finishes, and the germline J gene fills in the end. The V call is TRBV9, the J call TRBJ2-1; tentative D call: TRBD2 (5 bases). Germline CDR1 is SGDLS and CDR2 is YYNGEE. Deletions cut 2 bases from V and 2 bases from J, with 14 bases between. This CDR3 comprises 16 residues. The CDR3: CASSVVGVGAYNEQFF. Partial CDR3 DNA: TGTGCCAGCAGCGTCGTCGGCGTCGGGGCCTACAATGAG.

As regards this clone: The read is 3 residues too short to cover the CDR3 end, so that end is filled in from the germline J gene. J is TRBJ2-2 and V is TRBV10-3; D unresolved. CDR3 length: 12 residues. Germline V gene data show CDR1 as ENHRY and CDR2 as SYGVKD. CDR3 bases read: TGTGCCATCAGTGAACAGTATTCACCG. This translates into CAISEQYSP. The entire CDR3 sequence reads CAISEQYSPLFF.

Comment on this clone: Read sequence stops 3 residues before the CDR3 end, and the germline J gene provides the missing end. V and J are TRBV14 and TRBJ1-2, with TRBD1 as a possible D gene (6 bases). V was shortened by 0 bases and J by 7 bases, with 15 bases between the two germline ends. The CDR3 is made up of 15 amino acids. In germline, CDR1 is SGHDN, CDR2 FVKESK. This CDR3 reads CASSQDLTGLSGYTF. The CDR3 DNA, read in part, is TGTGCCAGCAGCCAAGATCTCACAGGGCTGAGTGGC.

Details on this clone: The read terminates 3 residues ahead of where the CDR3 ends, so the germline J gene completes it. The gene calls are TRBV2 and TRBJ2-2; TRBD2 aligns across 7 bases. The CDR3 has 15 amino acids. The V segment lost 7 bases and the J segment 5 bases; nucleotides outside the gene matches: 10. Germline V gene lookup returns CDR1 SNHLY and CDR2 FYNNEI. The CDR3 region is CASKTSTSETGELFF. CDR3 bases read: TGTGCCAGCAAGACGAGCACTAGCGAGACCGGGGAG. Full variable domain (remainder filled in from reference TRBV2 and TRBJ2-2): EPEVTQTPSHQVTQMGQEVILRCVPISNHLYFYWYRQILGQKVEFLVSFYNNEISEKSEIFDDQFSVERPDGSNFTLKIRSTKLEDSAMYFCASKTSTSETGELFFGEGSRLTVL.

About this clone: The junction shows a germline mismatch at one end, possibly a read error. The observed sequence ends 3 residues before the CDR3 terminus, with the missing tail filled in from the germline J gene. The gene calls are TRBV30 and TRBJ1-2; D perhaps matches TRBD1 (5 bases). Per the germline V gene, CDR1 is GTSNPN and CDR2 is SVGIG (reference sequence). The CDR3 sequence is 14 residues long. The sequenced CDR3 bases are TGTGCTTGGAGATTTAAGACAGACCGCTATGGC. Protein product: CAWRFKTDRYG. The full-length CDR3 reads as CAWRFKTDRYGYTF.

Turning to this clone: The read is 3 residues too short to cover the CDR3 end, so that end is filled in from the germline J gene. The rearrangement uses TRBV7-2 and TRBJ1-1, with D maybe TRBD1 (6 bases). Germline CDR1 is SGHTA and CDR2 is FQGNSA. CDR3 length: 12 amino acids. The CDR3 loop is CASSLDRVRAFF. The DNA read from the CDR3 is TGTGCCAGCAGCTTAGACAGGGTGCGG. The full variable domain, its missing parts supplied by reference TRBV7-2 and TRBJ1-1, is GAGVSQSPSNKVTEKGKDVELRCDPISGHTALYWYRQSLGQGLEFLIYFQGNSAPDKSGLPSDRFSAERTGGSVSTLTIQRTQQEDSAVYLCASSLDRVRAFFGQGTRLTVV.

On this clone itself: The read is 3 residues too short to cover the CDR3 end, so that end is filled in from the germline J gene. V is TRBV5-1 and J is TRBJ2-2; D gene uncertain. Germline CDR1 SGHRS, CDR2 YFSETQ. CDR3 length: 14 residues. The V and J ends lost 6 bases and 2 bases respectively, with 11 bases between them. CDR3 residues: CASTLVVNTGELFF. The DNA read from the CDR3 is TGCGCCAGCACGCTTGTAGTTAACACCGGGGAG.

About this clone: With the read ending 3 residues before the CDR3 end, the germline J gene is used to fill in that end. The J gene is TRBJ1-2, the V gene TRBV7-9, with 7 positions matching TRBD1. The CDR3 is 14 residues long. Germline V gene sequence: CDR1 SEHNR, CDR2 FQNEAQ (reference sequence). CDR3 DNA, as far as it was read: TGTGCCAGCAGCTTTGTGGACCAGGGGGGCGAA. It is translated as CASSFVDQGGE. The entire CDR3 protein is CASSFVDQGGEYTF.

As concerns this clone: From the germline J gene comes the end of the CDR3, since the read stops 3 residues before it. V is TRBV12-3 or TRBV12-4 and J is TRBJ1-5, with 9 bases fitting TRBD1. Unmatched junction bases numbered 13, after V lost 3 bases and J lost 7 bases. The CDR3 contains 17 residues. The CDR3 spells CASSFEGTGTSRQPQHF. CDR3 bases read: TGTGCCAGCAGTTTCGAAGGGACAGGGACGTCTCGACAGCCC.

Of note for this clone: Coverage ceases 3 residues before the CDR3 finishes, and the germline J gene fills in the end. The V and J genes are TRBV5-4 and TRBJ1-4; possible D gene TRBD1, 6 bases. The CDR3 is 14 amino acids. Trimming pared 4 bases from V and 8 bases from J, leaving 15 bases between. Germline loops: CDR1 SGHNT, CDR2 YYREEE (reference sequence). The CDR3 region is CASSPGQRGEKLFF. The DNA read from the CDR3 is TGTGCCAGCAGCCCGGGCCAGAGGGGGGAAAAA.

Concerning this clone: The observed sequence ends 3 residues before the CDR3 terminus, with the missing tail filled in from the germline J gene. The chain uses TRBV7-2 and TRBJ1-2, with 8 bases lining up with TRBD1. Trimming took 0 bases from V and 4 from J; bases not matched to a gene: 4. The CDR3 loop spans 15 amino acids. Per the germline V gene, CDR1 is SGHTA and CDR2 is FQGNSA. CDR3 sequence: CASSLAGDRIYGYTF. Incomplete CDR3 DNA: TGTGCCAGCAGCTTAGCGGGGGACAGGATCTATGGC.

Points on this clone: With the read ending 3 residues before the CDR3 end, the germline J gene is used to fill in that end. The J gene is TRBJ1-2, the V gene TRBV20-1, with 10 bases identical to TRBD1. V trimming: 6 bases; J trimming: 7 bases; junction bases outside the gene matches: 8. The germline V gene has CDR1 DFQATT and CDR2 SNEGSKA (reference sequence). CDR3 length: 13 residues. CDR3 sequence: CSAPPGTGAGYTF. The sequenced part of the CDR3 DNA is TGCAGTGCCCCGCCCGGGACAGGGGCTGGC.

For this clone: The read comes to an end 3 residues before the CDR3 does, leaving the germline J gene to fill in the end. V is TRBV7-2 and J is TRBJ2-7, with D unresolved. This CDR3 has 13 residues. Looked up from germline, CDR1 is SGHTA and CDR2 is FQGNSA. Trimming cost V 5 bases and J 4 bases, with 12 bases left between them. CDR3 amino acids: CASSPEERYEQYF. The CDR3 DNA, read in part, is TGTGCCAGCAGCCCAGAAGAAAGGTACGAG.

About this clone itself: The read is 3 residues too short to cover the CDR3 end, so that end is filled in from the germline J gene. The gene calls are TRBV19 and TRBJ2-3; 8 bases fit TRBD1. The CDR3 covers 13 residues. Germline CDR1 and CDR2: LNHDA and SQIVND (reference sequence). This CDR3 is CASSGQGGQPQYF. The covered CDR3 bases are TGTGCCAGTAGTGGACAGGGCGGTCAGCCG.

CDR3: CSARLAVSYNEQFF. The sequenced part of the CDR3 DNA is TGCAGTGCTAGGCTAGCGGTCTCCTACAATGAG. This chain uses TRBV20-1 with TRBJ2-1, with 7 bases lining up with TRBD2. The CDR3 end lies 3 residues beyond the end of the read and is filled in from the germline J gene. Germline CDR1 and CDR2: DFQATT and SNEGSKA (reference sequence). The V and J ends lost 3 bases and 0 bases, in that order; junction bases with no gene match: 2. The CDR3 length is 14 residues.

Comments on this clone: The CDR3 is cut off 3 residues early in the read; its end comes from the germline J gene. The chain couples TRBV19 to TRBJ2-2; the D is unclear. The CDR3 has 16 residues. Germline assignment: CDR1 LNHDA and CDR2 SQIVND (reference sequence). The CDR3 DNA, read in part, is TGTGCCAGTAGTATTAGGGCTCGCTCCTATAATTCACCG. Its translation is CASSIRARSYNSP. The entire CDR3 is CASSIRARSYNSPLFF.

Concerning this clone: Read sequence stops 3 residues before the CDR3 end, and the germline J gene provides the missing end. The rearrangement uses TRBV5-1 and TRBJ1-1; TRBD1 matches at 7 bases. CDR1 is SGHRS and CDR2 is YFSETQ in the germline V gene. V was clipped by 4 bases and J by 5 bases; unmatched bases: 8. The CDR3 is 14 amino acids. The sequenced part of the CDR3 DNA is TGCGCCAGCAGCCAGGACAGGTTTTCGACTGAA. Translation: CASSQDRFSTE. The whole CDR3 region reads CASSQDRFSTEAFF.

As for this clone: The read is 3 residues too short to cover the CDR3 end, so that end is filled in from the germline J gene. The genes are TRBV2 and TRBJ2-1; D remains ambiguous. Trimming left V 1 base short and J 1 base short, with 8 bases between. The length of the CDR3 is 15 residues. Looked up from germline, CDR1 is SNHLY and CDR2 is FYNNEI. CDR3 bases read: TGTGCCAGCAGTGAAGGTAGTATATCCTACAATGAG. Translation gives CASSEGSISYNE. The full CDR3 protein reads CASSEGSISYNEQFF.

Of note for this clone: The read falls 3 residues short of the CDR3 end, and the missing part is taken from the germline J gene. The chain links TRBV6-4 to TRBJ2-3, with 12 nucleotides matching TRBD2. CDR1 is MRHNA and CDR2 is SNTAGT in the germline V gene. CDR3 length equals 15 residues. The CDR3: CASSEGTSGQETQYF. CDR3 bases read: TGTGCCAGCAGTGAAGGGACTAGCGGGCAAGAGACG.

About this clone itself: The CDR3 end lies 3 residues beyond the end of the read and is filled in from the germline J gene. The V call is TRBV19, the J call TRBJ2-5; 8 bases are a match to TRBD2. This CDR3 region has 15 residues. The germline gives CDR1 LNHDA, CDR2 SQIVND (reference sequence). The V segment lost 4 bases and the J segment 1 base; nucleotides outside the gene matches: 5. The sequenced part of the CDR3 DNA is TGTGCCAGTAGTAGAGCGGGGGTTTCCCAAGAGACC. It translates to CASSRAGVSQET. The full CDR3 is CASSRAGVSQETQYF.